The 27 T cell receptor beta chains given below trace back to one sample, sequenced in a study of T cells in Graves' hyperthyroidism and ophthalmopathy. Amplification yielded TCR beta CDR3 regions, with RNA transcripts as the source. With the HTBI primer set, the TCR CDR3 went through a first round of RT-PCR. TCRdb reprocessed the multiplex PCR reads via MiXCR and lists one record per CDR3 protein. This table has 450,000 to 500,000 distinct CDR3 sequences, 20% to 25% appearing once. Sequenced: blood. The receptors come from a woman in her 70s with Graves' ophthalmopathy.

This clonotype has more than one count but fewer than ten. The chain recombines TRBV5-1 with TRBJ2-7; tentatively, D is TRBD2 (5 bases). With 1 base removed from V and 7 bases from J, the gap between germline ends came to 15 bases. The CDR3 spans 14 residues. Germline V gene sequence: CDR1 SGHRS, CDR2 YFSETQ. The CDR3 loop is CASSLSSQTGEQYF. The CDR3 DNA reads as TGCGCCAGCAGCTTGTCTAGCCAGACTGGGGAGCAGTACTTC.

A few counts support this clonotype. The V gene is TRBV28, the J gene TRBJ1-2; 7 bases are a match to TRBD1. J gave up 0 bases and V 7 bases, and 11 bases lay outside the gene matches. CDR1 is MDHEN, CDR2 SYDVKM, per germline. This CDR3 region has 16 residues. Here the CDR3 DNA reads TGTGCCAGCATCCCCGGGACAGCCACCCCTAACTATGGCTACACCTTC. It translates to CASIPGTATPNYGYTF.

The V call is TRBV12-5, the J call TRBJ2-7; perhaps TRBD2 as D (7 bases). Trimming took 1 base from V and 0 from J, leaving 13 bases between them. The germline V gene encodes CDR1 LGHNT and CDR2 FRNRAP. This CDR3 is 16 amino acids long. CDR3 DNA: TGTGCTAGTGGTTTGGGCGGGGGCGAAGGCTCCTACGAGCAGTACTTC. Translation gives CASGLGGGEGSYEQYF.

This clonotype was seen a few times. This sequence joins TRBV19 and TRBJ1-1, with a weak D call TRBD1 (5 bases). V lost 3 bases, J lost 5 bases, and 16 bases lay in between. CDR1 and CDR2 from the germline V gene are LNHDA and SQIVND (reference sequence). The CDR3 extends over 15 amino acids. DNA of the CDR3: TGTGCCAGTAGTATGTCCCCCCCAGGGACGACTGAAGCTTTCTTT. It specifies CASSMSPPGTTEAFF. The variable domain in full, with the rest retrieved from reference TRBV19 and TRBJ1-1, is DGGITQSPKYLFRKEGQNVTLSCEQNLNHDAMYWYRQDPGQGLRLIYYSQIVNDFQKGDIAEGYSVSREKKESFPLTVTSAQKNPTAFYLCASSMSPPGTTEAFFGQGTRLTVV.

This clonotype was detected many times. The rearrangement joins TRBV7-2 to TRBJ2-7; D might be TRBD2 (6 bases). The germline gives CDR1 SGHTA, CDR2 FQGNSA. Trimming stripped 0 bases from V and 3 bases from J, with 12 bases between. The CDR3 spans 15 residues. In nucleotides, the CDR3 is TGTGCCAGCAGCTTAGCGGCTAGCGACAACTACGAGCAGTACTTC. This gives the protein CASSLAASDNYEQYF. The full variable domain, completed using reference TRBV7-2 and TRBJ2-7, is GAGVSQSPSNKVTEKGKDVELRCDPISGHTALYWYRQSLGQGLEFLIYFQGNSAPDKSGLPSDRFSAERTGGSVSTLTIQRTQQEDSAVYLCASSLAASDNYEQYFGPGTRLTVT.

This clonotype was counted between two and nine times. V usage is TRBV6-9 and J usage is TRBJ2-5; 7 nucleotides line up with TRBD2. The CDR3 spans 16 residues. The junction had 8 bases not matched to a gene; V was cut back by 2 bases and J by 2 bases. Germline CDR1 and CDR2: MNHGY and SVAAGI. The chain's CDR3 is CASSYGAGAWQETQYF. Written as DNA, the CDR3 is TGTGCCAGCAGTTATGGGGCGGGAGCTTGGCAAGAGACCCAGTACTTC.

The J gene is TRBJ1-2, the V gene TRBV7-2; D uncertain. CDR3 length: 16 residues. The germline V gene has CDR1 SGHTA and CDR2 FQGNSA. Trimming removed 1 base from V and 2 bases from J, with 14 bases in between. In DNA, the CDR3 is TGTGCCAGCAGCTTAGTCGGGAGGATAGGGAACTATGGCTACACCTTC. Translation: CASSLVGRIGNYGYTF.

This clonotype occurred once. The CDR3 does not end in the conserved phenylalanine or tryptophan, so this is likely a read error. The rearrangement joins TRBV3-1 to TRBJ1-1; TRBD1 is a possible D gene (5 bases). Trimming pared 0 bases from V and 3 bases from J, leaving 17 bases between. The CDR3 is 17 residues long. In germline, CDR1 is LGHDT, CDR2 YNNKEL (reference sequence). CDR3 region: CASSQDRGDKVDTEAFS. CDR3 in DNA: TGTGCCAGCAGCCAAGATCGGGGCGATAAGGTCGACACTGAAGCTTTCTCT.

The chain has TRBV27 and TRBJ1-6; D remains ambiguous. This CDR3 has 17 amino acids. V dropped 5 bases and J dropped 7 bases, with 21 bases sitting between them. Germline values: CDR1 MNHEY, CDR2 SMNVEV (reference sequence). The CDR3 loop is CASSPLFTAGRNSPLHF. The CDR3, as DNA: TGTGCCAGCAGTCCCCTTTTCACGGCAGGACGAAATTCACCCCTCCACTTT.

The J gene is TRBJ2-2, the V gene TRBV24-1, with D maybe TRBD2 (6 bases). This CDR3 has 13 amino acids. Germline V CDR1 and CDR2: KGHDR, SFDVKD. V was shortened by 12 bases and J by 5 bases, with 15 bases between the two germline ends. The CDR3 sequence is CAAGFAGTGELFF. The CDR3 DNA reads TGTGCCGCAGGGTTCGCGGGGACCGGGGAGCTGTTTTTT.

This clonotype was observed a handful of times. The chain combines TRBV15 with TRBJ2-7; unclear D gene. The germline CDR1 and CDR2 sequences are LNHNV and YYDKDF (reference sequence). The CDR3 is 13 amino acids. The germline V and J ends were trimmed by 0 bases and 3 bases, with 6 bases remaining between them. The CDR3 DNA sequence: TGTGCCACCAGCAGAGATCTGAACTACGAGCAGTACTTC. This translates into CATSRDLNYEQYF.

The V call is TRBV9, the J call TRBJ1-6, with a tentative D call TRBD1 (6 bases). There are 15 residues in the CDR3. Germline V lookup: CDR1 SGDLS, CDR2 YYNGEE. V lost 0 bases, J lost 11 bases, and 15 bases lay in between. The CDR3 loop reads CASSVVDSLDPPLHF. The CDR3 DNA sequence: TGTGCCAGCAGCGTAGTGGACAGTTTAGATCCACCCCTCCACTTT.

This clonotype turned up a few times. The gene calls are TRBV6-5 and TRBJ2-7, with 7 bases fitting TRBD2. V was pared by 2 bases and J by 3 bases, with 4 bases of the junction left unmatched. From germline, CDR1 is MNHEY and CDR2 SVGAGI. The CDR3 covers 14 residues. Written as DNA, the CDR3 is TGTGCCAGCAGTTACCACGGACTAGACTACGAGCAGTACTTC. As protein: CASSYHGLDYEQYF.

The chain links TRBV9 to TRBJ1-1, with D tentatively TRBD1 (5 bases). V was clipped by 3 bases and J by 4 bases, with 25 bases between them. Germline-derived CDR1 and CDR2 are SGDLS and YYNGEE. The CDR3 is 18 residues long. The CDR3 region is CASSAVPGPNYLGTEAFF. CDR3 nucleotide sequence: TGTGCCAGCAGCGCCGTACCGGGACCGAACTACCTTGGCACTGAAGCTTTCTTT.

This clonotype was seen only a few times. The V and J genes are TRBV28 and TRBJ2-7; no firm D call. This CDR3 has 14 residues. Germline V gene data show CDR1 as MDHEN and CDR2 as SYDVKM. Trimming took off 2 bases at V and 2 bases at J, with 10 bases between the two ends. The DNA for the CDR3 is TGTGCCAGCAGTTTAAGGGCAGGTACCTACGAGCAGTACTTC. It translates to CASSLRAGTYEQYF.

The rearrangement joins TRBV9 to TRBJ1-2, with TRBD1 matching over 8 bases. The V gene's germline CDR1 is SGDLS and CDR2 YYNGEE. The CDR3 contains 14 residues. Losses at the gene ends were 3 bases for V and 4 bases for J; bases not matched to a gene: 5. The chain's CDR3 is CASSGNRGTYGYTF. CDR3 nucleotides: TGTGCCAGCAGCGGGAACAGGGGGACCTATGGCTACACCTTC. Full variable domain (outside the CDR3, taken from reference TRBV9 and TRBJ1-2): DSGVTQTPKHLITATGQRVTLRCSPRSGDLSVYWYQQSLDQGLQFLIQYYNGEERAKGNILERFSAQQFPDLHSELNLSSLELGDSALYFCASSGNRGTYGYTFGSGTRLTVV.

The CDR3 reads CASSPTDRAYEQYF. The CDR3 coding sequence is TGTGCCAGCTCACCTACGGACAGGGCCTACGAGCAGTACTTC. This sequence joins TRBV18 and TRBJ2-7, with TRBD1 matching 8 bases. V dropped 3 bases and J dropped 2; count of bases not matched to a gene: 3. The V gene's germline CDR1 is KGHSH and CDR2 LQKENI. CDR3 size: 14 residues. The full variable domain, completed using reference TRBV18 and TRBJ2-7, is NAGVMQNPRHLVRRRGQEARLRCSPMKGHSHVYWYRQLPEEGLKFMVYLQKENIIDESGMPKERFSAEFPKEGPSILRIQQVVRGDSAAYFCASSPTDRAYEQYFGPGTRLTVT.

This clonotype was observed many times. V usage is TRBV7-2 and J usage is TRBJ2-1; no reliable D call. Germline V gives CDR1 SGHTA, CDR2 FQGNSA. V lost 0 bases, J lost 6 bases, and 6 bases lay in between. This CDR3 is 13 amino acids long. CDR3 DNA: TGTGCCAGCAGCTTAGCTTTCAGCAATGAGCAGTTCTTC. Amino acids: CASSLAFSNEQFF.

This clonotype was recorded many times. This chain links TRBV10-2 with TRBJ2-5, with TRBD1 matching over 8 bases. Germline lookup yields CDR1 WSHSY and CDR2 SAAADI. V was clipped by 5 bases and J by 11 bases; unmatched bases: 10. The CDR3 spans 13 residues. CDR3 nucleotide sequence: TGCGCCAGCAGTTTTGACAGGGGTTCTTTTCAGTACTTC. Translating it yields CASSFDRGSFQYF.

This clonotype was seen only a few times. V gene TRBV6-5 combines with J gene TRBJ1-1, with D possibly matching TRBD1 (6 bases). The CDR3 is 16 residues long. Germline V gene data show CDR1 as MNHEY and CDR2 as SVGAGI. V lost 0 bases and J lost 4, with 15 bases in between. The chain's CDR3 is CASSYSGRGGLTEAFF. The CDR3 nucleotides are TGTGCCAGCAGTTACTCCGGGCGAGGGGGACTCACTGAAGCTTTCTTT.

This sequence joins TRBV30 and TRBJ1-3; D is unresolved. CDR3 size: 15 residues. V was pared by 2 bases and J by 0 bases, with 11 bases between. The V gene's germline CDR1 is GTSNPN and CDR2 SVGIG (reference sequence). The chain's CDR3 is CAWSFQRYSGNTIYF. CDR3 bases: TGTGCCTGGAGTTTCCAGAGATACTCTGGAAACACCATATATTTT.

The chain recombines TRBV6-5 with TRBJ1-2; no clear D. V lost 0 bases and J lost 7, with 12 bases in between. This CDR3 has 14 residues. Germline-derived CDR1 and CDR2 are MNHEY and SVGAGI. The CDR3 reads CASSYSGFEGGYTF. The DNA for the CDR3 is TGTGCCAGCAGTTACTCCGGCTTCGAAGGTGGCTACACCTTC.

This clonotype was counted a few times. The chain uses TRBV5-6 and TRBJ2-6; D is perhaps TRBD1 (7 bases). Germline V gene sequence: CDR1 SGHDT, CDR2 YYEEEE. This CDR3 region has 15 residues. Between the trimmed V and J ends, which lost 2 bases and 2 bases, there was a span of 8 bases. The CDR3 region has the DNA TGTGCCAGCAGCTTCAGGGGGGCTGGGGCCAACGTCCTGACTTTC. Amino acids: CASSFRGAGANVLTF.

Only a few counts were recorded for this clonotype. One end of the junction varies from germline; a read error may be responsible. The CDR3 nucleotides are TGTGCCAGTAGTATATCCCCGCGGACACTAACCTATGGGTACACCTTC. It is translated as CASSISPRTLTYGYTF. This chain uses TRBV19 with TRBJ1-2; D may be TRBD1 (5 bases). The CDR3 spans 16 residues. CDR1 is LNHDA and CDR2 is SQIVND in the germline V gene (reference sequence).

Many counts were recorded for this clonotype. This rearrangement joins TRBV6-1 to TRBJ2-7, with a weak D call TRBD1 (5 bases). The CDR3 has 15 residues. The ends were cut back, 8 bases at V and 3 bases at J, with 20 bases in the middle. Germline V gene lookup returns CDR1 MNHNS and CDR2 SASEGT. The CDR3 reads CASLTKEQGFYEQYF. CDR3 DNA: TGTGCCAGCCTTACGAAGGAGCAGGGTTTCTACGAGCAGTACTTC.

This chain links TRBV20-1 with TRBJ1-5, with D possibly being TRBD1 (6 bases). V was shortened by 1 base and J by 9 bases, with 13 bases between the two germline ends. The CDR3 loop spans 13 amino acids. CDR1 and CDR2 from the germline V gene are DFQATT and SNEGSKA (reference sequence). The CDR3 region is CSARAGGRGPQHF. As DNA, the CDR3 is TGCAGTGCTAGAGCCGGGGGCAGAGGGCCCCAGCATTTT.

This clonotype showed up many times. CDR3 DNA: TGTGCCAGCAAAGCTTTCTCCTACAATGAGCAGTTCTTC. Its translation is CASKAFSYNEQFF. The rearrangement links TRBV12-3 or TRBV12-4 to TRBJ2-1; unclear D gene. The V and J ends lost 7 bases and 0 bases respectively, with 7 bases between them. The CDR3 consists of 13 residues.